The next 10 T cell receptor beta chains were all read from a single sample in a study of type 1 regulatory T cells. No antigen has been assigned to these receptors. TCRdb analysed the reads with MiXCR anew, one entry per CDR3 protein. Of about 68,000 distinct CDR3 sequences in the sample, roughly three fifths were seen once. The sequenced sample consisted of cultured T cells, either the whole culture or a sorted T cell fraction (not recorded which). Subset in this sample: Tr1-enriched cell product generated in vitro against host alloantigens. These receptors came from a human donor in good health.

The gene calls are TRBV5-1 and TRBJ2-1, with D perhaps matching TRBD1 or TRBD2 (5 bases each). V lost 7 bases, J lost 5 bases, and 16 bases lay in between. The CDR3 runs to 14 residues. The germline CDR1 and CDR2 sequences are SGHRS and YFSETQ. The CDR3, as DNA: TGCGCCAGCTCGGTAGGGACGCCCGACAATGAGCAGTTCTTC. Translated: CASSVGTPDNEQFF.

CDR3 region: CAWSARTGPGETQYF. The CDR3 coding sequence is TGTGCCTGGAGTGCCCGGACAGGACCGGGGGAGACCCAGTACTTC. The J gene is TRBJ2-5, the V gene TRBV30; TRBD1 aligns across 7 bases. This CDR3 spans 15 amino acids. Germline loops: CDR1 GTSNPN, CDR2 SVGIG (reference sequence). V lost 1 base, J lost 5 bases, and 10 bases stayed unmatched.

The chain uses TRBV7-9 and TRBJ2-7; a weak D match, TRBD1 (6 bases). V lost 2 bases to trimming and J lost 2 bases, with 10 bases between them. The germline V gene encodes CDR1 SEHNR and CDR2 FQNEAQ (reference sequence). This CDR3 has 14 residues. The CDR3 loop reads CASSLLAGAYEQYF. The CDR3 coding sequence is TGTGCCAGCAGCTTATTGGCAGGGGCCTACGAGCAGTACTTC.

This clonotype was found a few times. The rearrangement uses TRBV28 and TRBJ2-3; unclear D gene. The CDR3 covers 12 residues. Per germline, CDR1 MDHEN and CDR2 SYDVKM. Trimming cost V 3 bases and J 4 bases, with 5 bases left between them. The CDR3 is CASSLLADTQYF. The CDR3 coding sequence is TGTGCCAGCAGTTTGCTTGCAGATACGCAGTATTTT.

V and J are TRBV5-6 and TRBJ2-3; D ambiguous. Trimming pared 0 bases from V and 6 bases from J, leaving 11 bases between. Germline V gives CDR1 SGHDT, CDR2 YYEEEE. CDR3 length: 14 amino acids. The CDR3 here is CASSLDIGWDTQYF. CDR3 nucleotides: TGTGCCAGCAGCTTGGATATAGGGTGGGATACGCAGTATTTT. Drawing the rest from reference TRBV5-6 and TRBJ2-3, the complete variable domain is DAGVTQSPTHLIKTRGQQVTLRCSPKSGHDTVSWYQQALGQGPQFIFQYYEEEERQRGNFPDRFSGHQFPNYSSELNVNALLLGDSALYLCASSLDIGWDTQYFGPGTRLTVL.

The chain uses TRBV29-1 and TRBJ2-5, with 12 bases aligning to TRBD2. CDR1 and CDR2 from the germline V gene are SQVTM and ANQGSEA. Germline trimming cut 3 bases from V and 3 bases from J; bases unmatched to any gene: 2. The CDR3 contains 14 residues. The CDR3: CSVDWTSGKETQYF. CDR3 in DNA: TGCAGCGTTGATTGGACTAGCGGGAAAGAGACCCAGTACTTC.

This chain uses TRBV12-3 or TRBV12-4 with TRBJ1-2; D uncertain. CDR3 length: 16 amino acids. With 0 bases removed from V and 3 bases from J, the gap between germline ends came to 14 bases. CDR3: CASSLAPTEMHYGYTF. CDR3 in DNA: TGTGCCAGCAGTTTAGCGCCAACAGAAATGCACTATGGCTACACCTTC.

The J gene is TRBJ2-6, the V gene TRBV24-1; D not certain. The CDR3 has 15 amino acids. Germline V CDR1 and CDR2: KGHDR, SFDVKD. Trimming shortened V by 4 bases and J by 4 bases, and 10 bases separated the two germline ends. The CDR3 bases are TGTGCCACCAGTGACGGCCCTACGGGGGCCAACGTCCTGACTTTC. Translated: CATSDGPTGANVLTF.

This clonotype has a count of ten or more. The V and J genes are TRBV3-1 and TRBJ2-4, with a weak D call TRBD1 (5 bases). The V end was cut by 3 bases, the J end by 6 bases, with 9 bases between. The CDR3 consists of 13 residues. Germline CDR1 LGHDT, CDR2 YNNKEL (reference sequence). As DNA, the CDR3 is TGTGCCAGCAGCCAGCTTCAGGGAAACATTCAGTACTTC. This encodes CASSQLQGNIQYF.

This clonotype was observed a few times. DNA for the CDR3: TGTGCCAGCAGCCTAAAAGGGACGGACTATGGCTACACCTTC. Translation: CASSLKGTDYGYTF. The chain is built from TRBV7-2 and TRBJ1-2, with TRBD1 as a possible D gene (5 bases). CDR3 length equals 14 residues. Trimming took off 5 bases at V and 3 bases at J, with 13 bases between the two ends. The germline gives CDR1 SGHTA, CDR2 FQGNSA.